This TCR beta chain was sequenced for a study of CD8+CD57+ T cells in acquired aplastic anemia. The overall study: Sorted CD4+ and CD8+ cells yielded roughly 3.5 ug of DNA on average.

According to the study, genomic DNA was the template for TCR beta VDJ and CDR3 profiling. TCRdb re-called the reads with MiXCR, one entry per CDR3 protein. The profile shows approximately 130,000 distinct CDR3 sequences, under 60% of them singletons. Regarding the study as a whole: Patients and controls shared just under 30 CD8+ CDR3 sequences.

CD8+CD57+ cell expansion, shown by flow cytometry, had occurred in the patients selected for sequencing. The length of the CDR3 is 13 residues. CDR1 is SNHLY and CDR2 is FYNNEI in the germline V gene. V lost 8 bases to trimming and J lost 8 bases, with 15 bases between them. Concerning this clonotype itself: The antigen remains unidentified.

The chain employs TRBV2 and TRBJ2-2; possible D gene TRBD2, 6 bases. Sequenced material: sorted CD4+, CD8+, or CD8+CD57+ T cells (not recorded which) from PBMCs. This clonotype was sampled from a human donor with aplastic anemia. The CDR3 sequence is CASGGTTRGELFF. In DNA, the CDR3 is TGTGCCAGCGGGGGGACCACGCGAGGGGAGCTGTTTTTT.